Below are 2 T cell receptor beta chains sequenced from a single sample in a study of graft-versus-host responses after intestinal transplantation. Repertoires were generated with immunoSEQ multiplex PCR, while TCRdb's copy carries only in-frame clones and drops some. The sample includes tens of thousands of clones, 25% to 35% of them seen just once. Roughly 200,000 CFSE-labeled responder cells were plated with roughly 200,000 irradiated, violet-dye-labeled stimulator cells. Sequences were derived from alloreactive CD8+ T cells from a mixed lymphocyte reaction culture, sampled before intestinal transplant. Described subset: CFSE-low proliferating T cells sorted from roughly 6-day pre-transplant mixed lymphocyte reaction (GvH or HvG direction). The receptor source for this set is a human patient who received an intestinal transplant.

V usage is TRBV7-2 and J usage is TRBJ1-1; D is uncertain. Trimming removed 1 base at V and 1 base at J, with 10 bases between. CDR1 SGHTA and CDR2 FQGNSA come from the germline V gene. The CDR3 is made up of 15 amino acids. The CDR3 protein is CASSLGPWGNTEAFF. The DNA of the CDR3 is TGTGCCAGCAGCTTAGGCCCGTGGGGGAACACTGAAGCTTTCTTT. The entire variable domain, with the rest obtained from reference TRBV7-2 and TRBJ1-1, is as follows: GAGVSQSPSNKVTEKGKDVELRCDPISGHTALYWYRQSLGQGLEFLIYFQGNSAPDKSGLPSDRFSAERTGGSVSTLTIQRTQQEDSAVYLCASSLGPWGNTEAFFGQGTRLTVV.

This clone was recorded a few times. A much larger clone lies a single base off, so this may be a read error. The V and J genes are TRBV4-2 and TRBJ2-2; D remains ambiguous. CDR3 size: 12 residues. Germline assignment: CDR1 LGHNA and CDR2 YNFKEQ. The ends were cut back, 1 base at V and 5 bases at J, with 2 bases in the middle. The CDR3 sequence: CASSQVTGELFF. Written as DNA, the CDR3 is TGTGCCAGCAGCCAAGTTACCGGGGAGCTGTTTTTT.